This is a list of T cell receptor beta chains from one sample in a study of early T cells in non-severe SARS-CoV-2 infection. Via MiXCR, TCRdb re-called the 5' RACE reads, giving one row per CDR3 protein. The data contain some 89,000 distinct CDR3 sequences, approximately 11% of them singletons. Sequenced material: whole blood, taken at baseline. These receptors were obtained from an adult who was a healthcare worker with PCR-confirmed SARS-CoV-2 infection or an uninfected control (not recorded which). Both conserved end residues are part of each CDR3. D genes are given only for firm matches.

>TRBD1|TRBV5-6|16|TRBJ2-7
CASSPDREKNSYEQYF
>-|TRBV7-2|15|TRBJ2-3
CASSLGLGFTDTQYF
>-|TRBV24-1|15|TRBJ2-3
CATMPSTGRKDTQYF
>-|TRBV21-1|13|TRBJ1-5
CASTKGGPQPQHF
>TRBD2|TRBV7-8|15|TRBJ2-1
CASSFALGGPIEQFF
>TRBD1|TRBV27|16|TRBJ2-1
CASRTGFLRSYNEQFF
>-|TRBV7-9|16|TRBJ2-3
CASSPRGGAGTDTQYF
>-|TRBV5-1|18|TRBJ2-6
CASTEGGRLFLGANVLTF
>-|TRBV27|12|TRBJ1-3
CASRDRGNTIYF
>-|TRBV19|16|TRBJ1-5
CASSIRGFGHRQPQHF
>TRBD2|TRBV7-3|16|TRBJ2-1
CASSLGSGGRDNEQFF
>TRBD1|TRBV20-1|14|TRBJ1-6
CSARGDSFNSPLHF
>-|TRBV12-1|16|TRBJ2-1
CASSFAGDRYYNEQFF
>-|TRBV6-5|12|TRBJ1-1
CASRMTNTEAFF
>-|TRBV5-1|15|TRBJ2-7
CASSYTGTDSYEQYF
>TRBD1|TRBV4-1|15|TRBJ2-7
CASSQDRGPSYEQYF
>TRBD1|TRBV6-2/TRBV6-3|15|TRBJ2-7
CASSYPQGANHEQYF
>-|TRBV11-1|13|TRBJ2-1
CASTKDGFNEQFF
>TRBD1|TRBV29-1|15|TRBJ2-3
CSVSLGTGIGDTQYF
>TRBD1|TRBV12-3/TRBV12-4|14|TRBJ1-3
CASSTGGYENTIYF
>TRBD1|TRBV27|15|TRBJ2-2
CASSSGQANTGELFF
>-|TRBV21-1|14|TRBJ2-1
CASSKADYRNEQFF
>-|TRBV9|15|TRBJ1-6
CASSVGARGHSPLHF
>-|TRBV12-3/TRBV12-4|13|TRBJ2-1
CASSFPSVGEQFF
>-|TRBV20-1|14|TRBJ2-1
CSASDRSIYNEQFF
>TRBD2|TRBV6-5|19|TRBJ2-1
CASRRLSGGGHAFYNEQFF
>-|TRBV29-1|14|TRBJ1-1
CSVKVGNAGTEAFF
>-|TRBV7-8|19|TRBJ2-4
CASSPDYLTRGRAKNIQYF
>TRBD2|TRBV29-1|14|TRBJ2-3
CSADGGLVSDTQYF
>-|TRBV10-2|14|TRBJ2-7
CATTPTGTAYEQYF
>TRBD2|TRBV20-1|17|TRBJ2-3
CSARGSTSGGPTDTQYF
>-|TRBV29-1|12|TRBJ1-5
CSVGGYEQPQHF
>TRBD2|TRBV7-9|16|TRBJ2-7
CASSPRSTSGRAEQYF
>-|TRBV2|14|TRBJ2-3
CASSDLDSTDTQYF
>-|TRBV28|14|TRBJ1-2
CASSRRGSVYGYTF
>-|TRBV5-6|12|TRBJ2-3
CASSSWEDTQYF
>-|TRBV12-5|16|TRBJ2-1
CASGARPGASYNEQFF
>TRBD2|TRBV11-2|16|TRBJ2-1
CASSPNLAGSYNEQFF
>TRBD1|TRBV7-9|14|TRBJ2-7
CASTGQGISYEQYF
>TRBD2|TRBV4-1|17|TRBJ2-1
CASSPSQSGSPYNEQFF
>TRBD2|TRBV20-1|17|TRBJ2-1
CSARRLAGPKVYNEQFF
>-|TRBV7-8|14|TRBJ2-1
CASSPRTLYNEQFF
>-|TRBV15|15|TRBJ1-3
CATSREDVGVNTIYF
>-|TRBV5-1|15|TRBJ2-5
CASSLAGPREETQYF
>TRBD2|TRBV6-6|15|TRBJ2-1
CASSPRLAGVNEQFF
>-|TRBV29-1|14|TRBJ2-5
CSVEEPASGQTQYF
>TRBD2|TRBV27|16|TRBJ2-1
CASSLRGTSGRNEQFF
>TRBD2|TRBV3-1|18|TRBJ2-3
CASSQVGLAGGKTDTQYF
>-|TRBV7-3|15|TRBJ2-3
CASSLRGAPTDTQYF
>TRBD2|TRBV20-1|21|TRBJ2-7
CSARAREGGIAGGRDIYEQYF
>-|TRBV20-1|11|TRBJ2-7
CSANPAYEQYF
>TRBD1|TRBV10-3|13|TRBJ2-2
CAISGTGTGELFF
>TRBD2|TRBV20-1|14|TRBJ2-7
CSAPRLAGISEQYF
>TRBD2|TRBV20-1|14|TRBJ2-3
CSARSGSSRDTQYF
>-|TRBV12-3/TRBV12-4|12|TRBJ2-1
CASSHNGGWQFF
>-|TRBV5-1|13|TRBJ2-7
CASSTEGAYEQYF
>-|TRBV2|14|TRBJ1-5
CASSESYSNQPQHF
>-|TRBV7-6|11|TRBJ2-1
CASSINNEQFF
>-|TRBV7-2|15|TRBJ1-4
CASNQGDATNEKLFF